What follows are 19 T cell receptor beta chains derived from one specimen sequenced in a study of T cells after yellow fever vaccination (dated by TCRdb to between 2018 and 2021). In light of the paper, this sample's treatment or condition label describes: live attenuated yellow fever vaccine strain. To prepare the library, 5' RACE was applied. Sequencing relied on an Illumina NovaSeq 6000. TCRdb reprocessing: public reads trimmed at Q25 with fastp, clones called with MiXCR, in-frame beta chains kept. Each CDR3 protein appears once, grouped with its most common genes and DNA. For this sample there are 300,000 to 350,000 distinct CDR3 sequences; approximately 4% appear just once. Clones ranked in the top ten supply approximately 19% of the sample. The sample in question was PBMCs, obtained 15 days after the yellow fever booster vaccination. The source is a man aged 18 to 35 who received the YFV17D yellow fever vaccine.

This clonotype appeared many times. This chain uses TRBV5-6 with TRBJ1-6; 9 bases fit TRBD1. J lost 13 bases, V lost 3 bases, and 14 bases had no gene match. The CDR3 has 16 amino acids. Germline CDR1 and CDR2: SGHDT and YYEEEE. CDR3 DNA sequence: TGTGCCAGCAGCTCCCTTCCCCCCGGGACAGGGATGCCCCTCCACTTT. Translation gives CASSSLPPGTGMPLHF.

This clonotype was recorded a few times. The genes are TRBV7-9 and TRBJ2-5, with 8 bases lining up with TRBD1. Germline CDR1 and CDR2: SEHNR and FQNEAQ (reference sequence). Germline trimming cut 2 bases from V and 4 bases from J; bases unmatched to any gene: 6. The CDR3 has 15 amino acids. CDR3 DNA: TGTGCCAGCAGCTTATGGCAGGGGGCTTCAGAGACCCAGTACTTC. Amino acid sequence: CASSLWQGASETQYF.

As regards this clonotype: A junction boundary mismatches the germline segment, possibly from a read error. V gene TRBV12-3 or TRBV12-4 combines with J gene TRBJ1-1; 9 nucleotides line up with TRBD1. This CDR3 is built from 15 residues. The CDR3 is CASSRPGTGNSEAFF. As DNA, the CDR3 is TGTGCCAGCAGTCGACCCGGGACAGGGAACTCTGAAGCTTTCTTT.

This chain uses TRBV7-9 with TRBJ1-1; no reliable D call. V was clipped by 5 bases and J by 6 bases, with 7 bases between them. The germline V gene encodes CDR1 SEHNR and CDR2 FQNEAQ (reference sequence). This CDR3 has 11 residues. The DNA for the CDR3 is TGTGCCAGCAGCCCGGCCCCTGAAGCTTTCTTT. This translates into CASSPAPEAFF.

V usage is TRBV5-6 and J usage is TRBJ2-3; TRBD1 matches 11 bases. This CDR3 spans 14 amino acids. The germline CDR1 and CDR2 sequences are SGHDT and YYEEEE. Germline trimming cut 4 bases from V and 7 bases from J; bases unmatched to any gene: 5. CDR3 amino acids: CASSPGQGAYTQYF. The CDR3 nucleotides read TGTGCCAGCAGCCCCGGACAGGGGGCCTATACGCAGTATTTT.

This clonotype came up a few times. V usage is TRBV27 and J usage is TRBJ2-5; unclear D gene. This CDR3 contains 12 residues. V lost 5 bases, J lost 7 bases, and 11 bases lay in between. Germline loops: CDR1 MNHEY, CDR2 SMNVEV (reference sequence). CDR3 DNA: TGTGCCAGCAGTCCCGTTGGTGGGACCCAGTACTTC. Residues: CASSPVGGTQYF.

This clonotype was detected many times. V and J are TRBV10-3 and TRBJ2-7, with D possibly being TRBD1 (5 bases). The length of the CDR3 is 15 residues. V lost 6 bases to trimming and J lost 0 bases, with 15 bases between them. CDR1 is ENHRY and CDR2 is SYGVKD in the germline V gene. For the CDR3, the DNA is TGTGCCATCAGCACGACAGTAATTAGCTCCTACGAGCAGTACTTC. Encoded protein: CAISTTVISSYEQYF.

The chain joins TRBV5-6 to TRBJ2-1; a weak D match, TRBD2 (5 bases). CDR1 is SGHDT and CDR2 is YYEEEE in the germline V gene. V lost 4 bases and J 5 bases, leaving 13 bases between the germline ends. The CDR3 spans 14 residues. The CDR3 spells CASSPAGLHNEQFF. In nucleotides, the CDR3 is TGTGCCAGCAGCCCGGCGGGTCTGCACAATGAGCAGTTCTTC. The whole variable domain, filled in from reference TRBV5-6 and TRBJ2-1, reads DAGVTQSPTHLIKTRGQQVTLRCSPKSGHDTVSWYQQALGQGPQFIFQYYEEEERQRGNFPDRFSGHQFPNYSSELNVNALLLGDSALYLCASSPAGLHNEQFFGPGTRLTVL.

This clonotype was seen a single time. Given the absence of the conserved phenylalanine or tryptophan at the CDR3 end, a read error is likely. V is TRBV5-6 and J is TRBJ2-5, with 11 bases identical to TRBD2. Germline CDR1 reads SGHDT; CDR2 reads YYEEEE. Trimming cost V 4 bases and J 5 bases; bases outside gene matches: 4. The CDR3 extends over 14 amino acids. CDR3 loop: CASSPSGGRETQYL. The CDR3 bases are TGTGCCAGCAGCCCTAGCGGGGGGCGGGAGACCCAGTACCTC.

This clonotype was observed at least ten times. V gene TRBV18 combines with J gene TRBJ2-3; 9 bases are shared with TRBD1. This CDR3 is built from 17 residues. The trim removed 0 bases at V and 2 bases at J, leaving 6 bases unmatched. Germline V gene lookup returns CDR1 KGHSH and CDR2 LQKENI. This CDR3 reads CASSPPAGTGITDTQYF. The DNA of the CDR3 is TGTGCCAGCTCACCACCCGCCGGGACAGGGATCACAGATACGCAGTATTTT.

V is TRBV14 and J is TRBJ2-1; maybe TRBD2 (6 bases). The CDR3 extends over 15 amino acids. Trimming removed 1 base at V and 4 bases at J, with 11 bases between. From germline, CDR1 is SGHDN and CDR2 FVKESK. In DNA form, the CDR3 reads TGTGCCAGCAGCCAAGGGTTAGCGGTGTACAATGAGCAGTTCTTC. Amino acid sequence: CASSQGLAVYNEQFF.

The CDR3 region has the DNA TGTGCCAGCAGTTTCAGGGGACAGGGAGCAGATACGCAGTATTTT. Encoded protein: CASSFRGQGADTQYF. This rearrangement joins TRBV5-8 to TRBJ2-3, with 9 bases that match TRBD1. This CDR3 region has 15 residues. V was clipped by 5 bases and J by 4 bases; unmatched bases: 8. Per germline, CDR1 SGHTS and CDR2 YDEGEE.

This clonotype was counted many times. V and J are TRBV28 and TRBJ1-2; tentative D call: TRBD1 (5 bases). The germline CDR1 and CDR2 sequences are MDHEN and SYDVKM. The CDR3 loop spans 17 amino acids. V lost 3 bases to trimming and J lost 4 bases, with 21 bases between them. CDR3 region: CASSFHLEGRKTYGYTF. In nucleotides, the CDR3 is TGTGCCAGCAGTTTCCACCTTGAGGGACGGAAGACCTATGGCTACACCTTC.

This sequence joins TRBV5-5 and TRBJ2-2; no firm D call. This CDR3 is 15 amino acids long. V gave up 1 base and J gave up 1 base, with 8 bases separating them. Germline V gives CDR1 SGHKS, CDR2 YYEKEE (reference sequence). The CDR3 region has the DNA TGTGCCAGCAGCTTGCGAGCAGGGAACACCGGGGAGCTGTTTTTT. Amino acid sequence: CASSLRAGNTGELFF.

This clonotype was seen more than once but under ten times. The gene calls are TRBV5-1 and TRBJ2-7, with a weak D call TRBD1 (6 bases). In germline, CDR1 is SGHRS, CDR2 YFSETQ. The CDR3 spans 14 residues. V gave up 4 bases and J gave up 7 bases, with 18 bases separating them. The CDR3 sequence is CASSGGDTAEEQYF. The CDR3, as DNA: TGCGCCAGCAGCGGTGGGGACACTGCGGAGGAGCAGTACTTC.

This chain connects TRBV4-1 to TRBJ1-2; 9 nucleotides match TRBD1. This CDR3 spans 14 amino acids. V shed 4 bases, J shed 6 bases, and the junction held 6 bases outside the gene matches. CDR1 is MGHRA and CDR2 is YSYEKL in the germline V gene. This CDR3 reads CASSPRTGEHGYTF. The DNA for the CDR3 is TGCGCCAGCAGCCCACGGACAGGGGAGCATGGCTACACCTTC.

This clonotype showed up many times. V gene TRBV7-4 combines with J gene TRBJ2-7; 10 bases fit TRBD2. This CDR3 region has 17 residues. Germline values: CDR1 SGHVT, CDR2 SQSDAQ. Trimming took 5 bases from V and 5 from J; bases not matched to a gene: 15. CDR3: CASSLGLAARRKDEQYF. CDR3 nucleotides: TGTGCCAGCAGCCTCGGACTAGCGGCCAGACGAAAAGACGAGCAGTACTTC.

The chain recombines TRBV7-9 with TRBJ2-5, with D unclear. Trimming cost V 4 bases and J 5 bases, with 11 bases left between them. Germline CDR1 SEHNR, CDR2 FQNEAQ (reference sequence). The CDR3 is made up of 13 amino acids. In DNA, the CDR3 is TGTGCCAGCAGCTCTGGCGTGCGGGAGACCCAGTACTTC. Translating it yields CASSSGVRETQYF.

The chain combines TRBV12-3 or TRBV12-4 with TRBJ1-2; maybe TRBD1 (5 bases). Deletions cut 5 bases from V and 10 bases from J, with 23 bases between. This CDR3 region has 15 residues. In DNA form, the CDR3 reads TGTGCCAGCAGTCTGGCAGGGTTGGTCGACGGGGACTACACCTTC. Translation gives CASSLAGLVDGDYTF.